The clone carrying this T cell receptor (beta chain) was picked up one time. Its specificity is not known. The data were taken from a study of PD-1 blockade in mismatch repair-deficient tumors. On the study more broadly: All were previously treated, progressing patients with about a dozen mismatch repair-deficient cancer types.

Using immunoSEQ multiplex PCR, the repertoire was profiled, and TCRdb retains in-frame clones only, with some absent. In the table there are some 130,000 clones, about 90% of which are singletons. Every patient had mismatch repair deficiency by PCR or immunohistochemistry. TCRs were sequenced from a few patients responding to pembrolizumab. Broader study findings: Tumor-resident clones, often undetectable pretreatment in blood, expanded then contracted after pembrolizumab.

The sequence derives from an adult with mismatch repair-deficient cancer. The material sequenced was peripheral blood, taken just over 70 weeks after starting pembrolizumab.

CDR3 in DNA: TGTGCCAGCCCGGGACAGTTTGTCGGGGAGCTGTTTTTT. This encodes CASPGQFVGELFF. The chain links TRBV5-8 to TRBJ2-2, with 7 bases fitting TRBD1. The ends lost 7 bases at V and 7 bases at J; junction bases unmatched: 7. The CDR3 consists of 13 residues. Germline assignment: CDR1 SGHTS and CDR2 YDEGEE.